The clone carrying this T cell receptor beta chain appeared many times. The sample comes from a study of T cells in Graves' hyperthyroidism and ophthalmopathy. Amplification of TCR beta CDR3 regions used RNA as the template. With the HTBI primer set, the TCR CDR3 went through a first round of RT-PCR. One entry per CDR3 protein results from TCRdb running MiXCR on the multiplex PCR reads. The data hold over 500,000 distinct CDR3 sequences, with 17% observed a single time. Each diagnosis was grounded in clinical symptoms, serum thyroxine and TRAb, thyroid ultrasound, and orbital computed tomography. The receptor's source is a woman aged 18 to 35 with Graves' ophthalmopathy. The source material was blood.

DNA of the CDR3: TGCGCCAGCAGCTTGGCCAAAGGACACCCCTACGAGCAGTACTTC. Amino acids: CASSLAKGHPYEQYF. This chain connects TRBV5-1 to TRBJ2-7, with D possibly matching TRBD1 (5 bases). Germline assignment: CDR1 SGHRS and CDR2 YFSETQ. This CDR3 spans 15 amino acids. With 0 bases removed from V and 2 bases from J, the gap between germline ends came to 12 bases.